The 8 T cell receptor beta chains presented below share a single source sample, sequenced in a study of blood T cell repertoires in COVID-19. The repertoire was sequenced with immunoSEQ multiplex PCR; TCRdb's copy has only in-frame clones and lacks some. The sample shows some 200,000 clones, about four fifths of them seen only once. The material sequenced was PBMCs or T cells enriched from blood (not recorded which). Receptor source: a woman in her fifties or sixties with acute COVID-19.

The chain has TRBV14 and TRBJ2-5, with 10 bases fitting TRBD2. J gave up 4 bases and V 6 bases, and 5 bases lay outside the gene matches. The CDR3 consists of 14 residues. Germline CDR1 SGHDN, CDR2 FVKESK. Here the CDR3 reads CASRPSGSGETQYF. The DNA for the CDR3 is TGTGCCAGCAGACCTAGCGGGAGCGGAGAGACCCAGTACTTC.

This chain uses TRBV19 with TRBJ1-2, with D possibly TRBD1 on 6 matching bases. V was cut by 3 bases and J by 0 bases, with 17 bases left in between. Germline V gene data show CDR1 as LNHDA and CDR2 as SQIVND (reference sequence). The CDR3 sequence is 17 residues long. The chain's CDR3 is CASSIAGAQVANYGYTF. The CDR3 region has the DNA TGTGCCAGTAGTATCGCAGGGGCACAGGTCGCTAACTATGGCTACACCTTC.

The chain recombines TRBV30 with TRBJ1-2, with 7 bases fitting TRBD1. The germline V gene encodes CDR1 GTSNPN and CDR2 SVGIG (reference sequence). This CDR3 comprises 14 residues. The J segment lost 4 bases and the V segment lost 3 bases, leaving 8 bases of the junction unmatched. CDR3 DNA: TGTGCCTGGAGACCCACGGGACAGTCCTATGGCTACACCTTC. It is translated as CAWRPTGQSYGYTF.

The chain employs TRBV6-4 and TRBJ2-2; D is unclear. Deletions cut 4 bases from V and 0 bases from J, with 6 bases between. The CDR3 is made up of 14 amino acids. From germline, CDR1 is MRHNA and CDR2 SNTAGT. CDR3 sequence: CASSGQANTGELFF. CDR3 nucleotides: TGTGCCAGCAGTGGGCAGGCGAACACCGGGGAGCTGTTTTTT.

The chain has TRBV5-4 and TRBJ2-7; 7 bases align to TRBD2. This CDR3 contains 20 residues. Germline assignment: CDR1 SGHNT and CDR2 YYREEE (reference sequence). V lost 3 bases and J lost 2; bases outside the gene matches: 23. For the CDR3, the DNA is TGTGCCAGCAGCTGGGGGACCTGGGAAAGCGGGCGGGAGAAACCCTACGAGCAGTACTTC. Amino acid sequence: CASSWGTWESGREKPYEQYF.

This chain's CDR3 is CASSLGTAGGYTF. The CDR3 DNA follows: TGTGCCAGCAGCCTAGGGACAGCCGGTGGCTACACCTTC. The chain links TRBV3-1 (or the pseudogene TRBV3-2) to TRBJ1-2; 7 bases agree with TRBD1. J lost 7 bases, V lost 4 bases, and 6 bases had no gene match. Germline CDR1 reads LGHDT; CDR2 reads YNNKEL (reference sequence). CDR3 length equals 13 residues.

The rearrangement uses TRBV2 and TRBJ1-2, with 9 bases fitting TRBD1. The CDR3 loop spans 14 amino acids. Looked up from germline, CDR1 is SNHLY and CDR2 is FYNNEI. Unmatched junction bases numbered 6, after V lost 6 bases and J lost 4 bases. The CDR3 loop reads CASSPQGASYGYTF. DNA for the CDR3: TGTGCCAGCAGCCCACAGGGGGCGAGCTATGGCTACACCTTC.

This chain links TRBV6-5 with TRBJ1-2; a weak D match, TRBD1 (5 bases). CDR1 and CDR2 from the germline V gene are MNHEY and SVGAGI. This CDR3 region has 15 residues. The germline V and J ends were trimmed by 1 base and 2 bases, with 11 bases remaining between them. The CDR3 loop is CASSYYRSPNYGYTF. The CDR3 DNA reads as TGTGCCAGCAGTTACTACAGGAGTCCCAACTATGGCTACACCTTC.